The present entry profiles one T cell receptor beta chain with its context. At sampling all donors were nominally healthy, likely with unrecorded immune exposures. This specimen comes from a study of cytomegalovirus exposure and HLA in healthy donors. The PCR made use of 60 Vbeta and 13 Jbeta primers. Profiling relied on immunoSEQ multiplex PCR, and the TCRdb table lists in-frame clones only, not all of them. The table records over 110,000 clones, 65% to 85% of them present only once. The TCR sequence derives from a man between 18 and 29 years old in good health and CMV-seronegative. Sample: PBMCs.

The CDR3 reads CATRGPRNQPQHF. CDR3 coding DNA: TGTGCCACCCGGGGTCCCCGCAATCAGCCCCAGCATTTT. The gene calls are TRBV6-6 and TRBJ1-5; D is uncertain. The V gene's germline CDR1 is MNHNY and CDR2 SVGAGI (reference sequence). CDR3 length: 13 amino acids. V was cut by 10 bases and J by 2 bases, with 12 bases left in between.